This T cell receptor beta chain emerged from a study of blood T cell repertoires in COVID-19. Per the original methods: Counts of nucleated cells, estimated from reference gene primer amplification, were obtained. Method: immunoSEQ multiplex PCR; TCRdb's copy keeps in-frame clones and lacks some. That table furnishes V, J and clone size, whereas the DNA furnished D and trimming. The sample carries about 250,000 clones, roughly 87% recorded once. Unmatched junction bases numbered 7, after V lost 1 base and J lost 11 bases. This CDR3 spans 13 amino acids. Germline-derived CDR1 and CDR2 are LGHDT and YNNKEL (reference sequence). Participant ages covered about 18 to 89 years across 24 US areas. Grouping used clinical history reported by participants in a survey and questionnaire.

This receptor was obtained from a woman in her thirties with acute COVID-19. The rearrangement links TRBV3-1 (or the pseudogene TRBV3-2) to TRBJ2-7; TRBD1 aligns across 8 bases. Sequencing input: PBMCs or T cells enriched from blood (not recorded which). CDR3 DNA: TGTGCCAGCAGCCAAGCCGACAGGGGACGGAAGTACTTC. Its protein is CASSQADRGRKYF.